This record concerns one TCR beta chain sequence. The source of the sample is a study of blood T cell repertoires in COVID-19. In the study overall: The United States, Italy and Spain provided the acute and convalescent COVID-19 samples. T cells, B-cell-depleted T cells, or PBMCs provided the cDNA or gDNA that served as material.

The CDR3 is made up of 15 amino acids. Germline assignment: CDR1 SGHTA and CDR2 FQGTGA. The ends were cut back, 5 bases at V and 0 bases at J, with 11 bases in the middle. Authors' data handling: Amplification of reference gene primers provided the estimated nucleated cell counts. Sequencing was performed with immunoSEQ multiplex PCR; in TCRdb, only in-frame clones are kept and a portion is missing. Clone size and the V and J calls come from that table; the DNA yielded D and trimming. The sample shows 35,000 to 50,000 clones, more than 70% of them seen only once. The genes are TRBV7-3 and TRBJ2-1, with D maybe TRBD2 (5 bases). This TCR derives from a human donor in a cohort sampled during active COVID-19. The source material was peripheral blood. For the CDR3, the DNA is TGTGCCAGCAGCCAAACTGGGAGCTCCTACAATGAGCAGTTCTTC. It is translated as CASSQTGSSYNEQFF.